The present entry profiles one TCR beta chain with its context. The sample belongs to a study of blood T cell repertoires in COVID-19. Study-wide background: Whether acute or convalescent, the COVID-19 samples came from the United States, Italy and Spain. T cells, B-cell-depleted T cells, or PBMCs supplied cDNA or gDNA.

This CDR3 is built from 15 residues. The V and J ends lost 1 base and 1 base, in that order; junction bases with no gene match: 1. Germline V gene sequence: CDR1 LGHNA, CDR2 YNFKEQ. The method was immunoSEQ multiplex PCR; TCRdb's version includes in-frame clones alone and lacks a portion of them. This table has approximately 66,000 clones, around 67% appearing once. J is TRBJ2-7 and V is TRBV4-2; 10 nucleotides agree with TRBD1. This clonotype was obtained from a man in his sixties with acute or convalescent COVID-19. The specimen was peripheral blood. CDR3: CASSQGTGGSYEQYF. The CDR3, as DNA: TGTGCCAGCAGCCAAGGGACAGGGGGATCCTACGAGCAGTACTTC.